Listed here are 29 T cell receptor beta chains from one sample, sequenced in a study of T-cell reconstitution after alpha-beta-depleted transplantation in children. Preparation of the TCRbeta library used unique molecular identifiers. TCRdb fed the PCR reads into MiXCR, producing one record per CDR3 protein. The sample yields 440,000 or so distinct CDR3 sequences, roughly 44% seen once. Here the sequenced sample was PBMCs, taken before TCRalphabeta/CD19-depleted stem cell transplant. The receptors were sampled from a girl aged 2-9 years with aplastic anemia, due to receive a stem cell transplant.

The CDR3 nucleotides are TGCAGCGTTCATCTGCCAGAAGAGACCCAGTACTTC. Encoded protein: CSVHLPEETQYF. The V gene is TRBV29-1, the J gene TRBJ2-5, with D hard to call. The germline gives CDR1 SQVTM, CDR2 ANQGSEA. With 5 bases removed from V and 3 bases from J, the gap between germline ends came to 10 bases. The CDR3 contains 12 residues.

This clonotype was counted ten times or more. The chain couples TRBV15 to TRBJ2-1, with 11 nucleotides matching TRBD2. With V trimmed by 4 bases and J by 7 bases, 6 bases remained unmatched. Germline CDR1 is LNHNV and CDR2 is YYDKDF (reference sequence). This CDR3 has 15 residues. CDR3 nucleotides: TGTGCCACCAGCAAATTAGCGGGGGGGGCAAATGAGCAGTTCTTC. Translation: CATSKLAGGANEQFF.

This clonotype was counted only a few times. V and J are TRBV20-1 and TRBJ2-5, with 10 bases aligning to TRBD1. CDR3 length equals 14 residues. Germline CDR1 DFQATT, CDR2 SNEGSKA (reference sequence). The trim removed 1 base at V and 5 bases at J, leaving 4 bases unmatched. CDR3 sequence: CSARGQGALETQYF. In DNA form, the CDR3 reads TGCAGTGCTAGAGGACAGGGGGCGTTGGAGACCCAGTACTTC.

Turning to this clonotype: A read error may explain this, as a much larger clone is one base away. V and J are TRBV7-9 and TRBJ2-6; either TRBD1 or TRBD2 may supply D (5 bases each). CDR1 is SEHNR, CDR2 FQNEAQ, per germline (reference sequence). The CDR3 is 16 amino acids. CDR3 sequence: CASELSGSSGANVPTF. The CDR3 DNA sequence: TGTGCCAGCGAACTATCAGGGAGCTCTGGGGCCAACGTCCCGACTTTC.

This clonotype was counted between two and nine times. The CDR3 DNA is TGTGCCAGCAGTCCCCCCGGAGGACTCTATGGCTACACCTTC. It encodes CASSPPGGLYGYTF. The chain combines TRBV6-1 with TRBJ1-2; no reliable D call. Trimming took off 5 bases at V and 4 bases at J, with 14 bases between the two ends. The CDR3 has 14 residues. Germline V gives CDR1 MNHNS, CDR2 SASEGT.

J is TRBJ2-7 and V is TRBV6-1; 10 bases match TRBD2. Trimming at V came to 5 bases and at J to 0 bases, leaving 10 bases not matched to a gene. The CDR3 runs 17 residues. The germline V gene encodes CDR1 MNHNS and CDR2 SASEGT. The CDR3 protein is CASSRGLAGATSYEQYF. In DNA, the CDR3 is TGTGCCAGCAGTCGAGGTCTAGCGGGAGCAACCTCCTACGAGCAGTACTTC.

The chain combines TRBV29-1 with TRBJ2-3; the match to TRBD2 covers 8 bases. Trimming took 5 bases from V and 0 from J; bases not matched to a gene: 4. The germline V gene encodes CDR1 SQVTM and CDR2 ANQGSEA. The length of the CDR3 is 14 residues. This chain's CDR3 is CSVFSGGSTDTQYF. The CDR3 DNA reads as TGCAGCGTTTTCAGCGGGGGTAGCACAGATACGCAGTATTTT.

This clonotype was detected only a few times. V and J are TRBV20-1 and TRBJ2-2; D gene uncertain. Germline assignment: CDR1 DFQATT and CDR2 SNEGSKA (reference sequence). This CDR3 is 13 amino acids long. Trimming left V 3 bases short and J 0 bases short, with 5 bases between. For the CDR3, the DNA is TGCAGTGCTAGGGTCGCGAACACCGGGGAGCTGTTTTTT. Protein sequence: CSARVANTGELFF.

V usage is TRBV7-6 and J usage is TRBJ2-3; a possible D gene is TRBD2 (6 bases). Trimming took 5 bases from V and 2 from J, leaving 14 bases between them. CDR3 length equals 15 residues. Germline assignment: CDR1 SGHVS and CDR2 FNYEAQ. CDR3 residues: CASSAGWSATDTQYF. DNA for the CDR3: TGTGCCAGCAGCGCGGGATGGTCGGCCACAGATACGCAGTATTTT.

The chain employs TRBV30 and TRBJ2-1, with TRBD2 as a possible D gene (6 bases). Between the trimmed V and J ends, which lost 1 base and 3 bases, there was a span of 13 bases. Germline V CDR1 and CDR2: GTSNPN, SVGIG (reference sequence). CDR3 length: 15 amino acids. Here the CDR3 DNA reads TGTGCCTGGAGTGGGCTCCCGGGACTCTACAATGAGCAGTTCTTC. As protein: CAWSGLPGLYNEQFF.

CDR3 bases: TGCGCCAGCAGCTTGGCCGTGGGCGGGGGGGCTATGGATACGCAGTATTTT. Translated, it gives CASSLAVGGGAMDTQYF. This sequence joins TRBV5-1 and TRBJ2-3, with 9 nucleotides matching TRBD2. The CDR3 consists of 17 residues. Per germline, CDR1 SGHRS and CDR2 YFSETQ. V lost 0 bases to trimming and J lost 6 bases; unmatched junction nucleotides: 11.

This rearrangement joins TRBV5-1 to TRBJ2-7; 12 nucleotides align to TRBD1. The germline V gene has CDR1 SGHRS and CDR2 YFSETQ. Losses at the gene ends were 4 bases for V and 7 bases for J; bases not matched to a gene: 6. This CDR3 spans 14 amino acids. The DNA of the CDR3 is TGCGCCAGCAGCCCGGGACAGGGGGCGCGGGAGCAGTACTTC. It translates to CASSPGQGAREQYF.

This clonotype turned up a few times. The rearrangement joins TRBV10-3 to TRBJ2-7, with 7 bases fitting TRBD2. CDR3 length equals 15 residues. V shed 4 bases and J 2 bases; nucleotides not matched to a gene: 8. Germline CDR1 reads ENHRY; CDR2 reads SYGVKD. The CDR3 sequence: CAISGGSGRAYEQYF. In nucleotides, the CDR3 is TGTGCCATCAGTGGCGGGAGTGGGAGGGCCTACGAGCAGTACTTC.

In its sample, this clonotype was seen a few times. The chain is built from TRBV5-1 and TRBJ2-3; D is perhaps TRBD2 (6 bases). Trimming left V 4 bases short and J 5 bases short, with 11 bases between. Germline values: CDR1 SGHRS, CDR2 YFSETQ. The CDR3 spans 13 residues. DNA of the CDR3: TGCGCCAGCAGCGGGGACGGGGGAGATACGCAGTATTTT. It translates to CASSGDGGDTQYF.

This sequence joins TRBV7-3 and TRBJ1-2, with D possibly being TRBD1 (6 bases). In germline, CDR1 is SGHTA, CDR2 FQGTGA. This CDR3 contains 15 residues. Trimming stripped 5 bases from V and 5 bases from J, with 18 bases between. The CDR3 region is CASSPEVGARYGYTF. In DNA form, the CDR3 reads TGTGCCAGCAGCCCCGAGGTGGGGGCGCGGTATGGCTACACCTTC.

J is TRBJ2-6 and V is TRBV28; D assignment may be TRBD1 or TRBD2 (5 bases each). Germline CDR1 is MDHEN and CDR2 is SYDVKM. This CDR3 comprises 19 residues. The V gene lost 8 bases and the J gene lost 0 bases, with 23 bases spanning the gap. CDR3 sequence reads: CASSDTRGSGISGANVLTF. The CDR3 nucleotides are TGTGCCAGCTCTGATACCCGGGGCAGCGGAATCTCTGGGGCCAACGTCCTGACTTTC. The variable domain in full, with the rest retrieved from reference TRBV28 and TRBJ2-6, is DVKVTQSSRYLVKRTGEKVFLECVQDMDHENMFWYRQDPGLGLRLIYFSYDVKMKEKGDIPEGYSVSREKKERFSLILESASTNQTSMYLCASSDTRGSGISGANVLTFGAGSRLTVL.

This clonotype was detected only a few times. The chain couples TRBV5-5 to TRBJ2-7; the match to TRBD1 covers 7 bases. CDR1 is SGHKS, CDR2 YYEKEE, per germline (reference sequence). The CDR3 sequence is 14 residues long. V lost 4 bases and J lost 4; bases outside the gene matches: 8. CDR3 in amino acids: CASSRHRGPYEQYF. The CDR3 nucleotides are TGTGCCAGCAGCAGGCACAGGGGACCATACGAGCAGTACTTC.

The chain is built from TRBV11-2 and TRBJ2-7; D might be TRBD2 (5 bases). Trimming took 5 bases from V and 3 from J, leaving 14 bases between them. CDR1 is SGHAT, CDR2 FQNNGV, per germline. This CDR3 spans 14 amino acids. The CDR3 sequence: CASSERERIYEQYF. CDR3 DNA sequence: TGTGCCAGCAGCGAACGTGAGCGGATCTACGAGCAGTACTTC.

The chain employs TRBV12-3 or TRBV12-4 and TRBJ1-1; a possible D gene is TRBD1 (6 bases). CDR3 length: 14 amino acids. V lost 4 bases and J lost 3, with 12 bases in between. This chain's CDR3 is CASSYGQRDTEAFF. CDR3 in DNA: TGTGCCAGCAGTTATGGACAGCGGGACACTGAAGCTTTCTTT.

This clonotype showed up just a few times. In DNA form, the CDR3 reads TGTGCCAGCAGCTTGAGGGCTAGACCTAATGAGCAGTTCTTC. It specifies CASSLRARPNEQFF. This chain uses TRBV5-4 with TRBJ2-1; D remains unclear. The length of the CDR3 is 14 residues. Looked up from germline, CDR1 is SGHNT and CDR2 is YYREEE (reference sequence). Trimming took off 1 base at V and 7 bases at J, with 12 bases between the two ends.

This clonotype was counted at least ten times. This chain uses TRBV12-3 or TRBV12-4 with TRBJ2-3; D call uncertain. V was trimmed by 4 bases and J by 6 bases, leaving 17 bases between them. The CDR3 runs to 15 residues. The CDR3 nucleotides are TGTGCCAGCAGTTCGGACCCCTCGTTCGAGGATACGCAGTATTTT. Residues: CASSSDPSFEDTQYF.

This clonotype was detected many times. The chain uses TRBV4-1 and TRBJ2-3; 10 bases align to TRBD2. Per the germline V gene, CDR1 is MGHRA and CDR2 is YSYEKL. V was clipped by 6 bases and J by 1 base; unmatched bases: 4. There are 15 residues in the CDR3. The CDR3 here is CASSTGTSGTDTQYF. The CDR3 coding sequence is TGCGCCAGCAGTACCGGGACTAGCGGCACAGATACGCAGTATTTT.

The chain has TRBV25-1 and TRBJ1-1; TRBD1 aligns across 7 bases. The CDR3 contains 13 residues. Trimming cost V 7 bases and J 8 bases; bases outside gene matches: 10. The germline gives CDR1 MGHDK, CDR2 SYGVNS. Here the CDR3 DNA reads TGTGCCAGCACCAAAGGGGGGACAGCAGAAGCTTTCTTT. Encoded protein: CASTKGGTAEAFF.

This clonotype showed up just a few times. The J gene is TRBJ2-7, the V gene TRBV4-2, with a weak D call TRBD2 (5 bases). The CDR3 covers 15 residues. V lost 3 bases to trimming and J lost 3 bases, with 15 bases between them. CDR1 and CDR2 (germline): LGHNA, YNFKEQ. CDR3 DNA: TGTGCCAGCAGCCAGCCGGACTTGCCCCACTACGAGCAGTACTTC. Its protein is CASSQPDLPHYEQYF.

This clonotype was detected only a few times. This chain connects TRBV12-3 or TRBV12-4 to TRBJ2-3, with 12 bases lining up with TRBD2. The CDR3 consists of 15 residues. After removal of 8 bases from V and 6 bases from J, the junction contained 9 bases not matched to a gene. The DNA of the CDR3 is TGTGCCAGCGGATGGACTAGCGGGACGGGGGATACGCAGTATTTT. This translates into CASGWTSGTGDTQYF.

This chain joins TRBV20-1 and TRBJ2-2; TRBD1 matches 10 bases. Germline V gives CDR1 DFQATT, CDR2 SNEGSKA (reference sequence). The CDR3 loop spans 14 amino acids. Trimming removed 2 bases from V and 6 bases from J; junction bases left unmatched: 3. Here the CDR3 DNA reads TGCAGTGCTAGAAGGACAGGGGGGGCCGGGGAGCTGTTTTTT. Translation: CSARRTGGAGELFF.

This chain uses TRBV3-1 with TRBJ2-2, with D perhaps given as TRBD1 or TRBD2 (5 bases each). Trimming removed 8 bases from V and 7 bases from J, with 20 bases in between. Germline V lookup: CDR1 LGHDT, CDR2 YNNKEL (reference sequence). The CDR3 has 15 residues. The CDR3 loop is CASRSRDLMVGELFF. The CDR3 DNA is TGTGCCAGCCGCAGCCGGGACCTCATGGTCGGGGAGCTGTTTTTT.

There are many counts of this clonotype. The CDR3 DNA reads as TGTGCCAGCAGCGTTAGCGGGAGCTATGGTTCCTACGAGCAGTACTTC. Protein: CASSVSGSYGSYEQYF. This rearrangement joins TRBV11-2 to TRBJ2-7; 9 bases are a match to TRBD2. Germline CDR1 reads SGHAT; CDR2 reads FQNNGV. The ends lost 5 bases at V and 1 base at J; junction bases unmatched: 9. This CDR3 is built from 16 residues. Combining the CDR3 with reference TRBV11-2 and TRBJ2-7 gives the whole variable domain EAGVAQSPRYKIIEKRQSVAFWCNPISGHATLYWYQQILGQGPKLLIQFQNNGVVDDSQLPKDRFSAERLKGVDSTLKIQPAKLEDSAVYLCASSVSGSYGSYEQYFGPGTRLTVT.

In this sample, this clonotype turned up a few times. This rearrangement joins TRBV2 to TRBJ2-7, with 9 nucleotides matching TRBD2. The CDR3 is 15 amino acids. CDR1 SNHLY and CDR2 FYNNEI come from the germline V gene. The junction had 4 bases not matched to a gene; V was cut back by 2 bases and J by 2 bases. The CDR3 nucleotides read TGTGCCAGCAGTGAACATAGCGGGAGCCCCTACGAGCAGTACTTC. Its translation is CASSEHSGSPYEQYF.